This T cell receptor (beta chain) stems from a study of blood T cell repertoires in COVID-19. For the study at large: Acute-phase and convalescent COVID-19 samples originated in the United States, Italy and Spain.

The assay was immunoSEQ multiplex PCR, and TCRdb's table has in-frame clones only and misses some. Among 350,000 to 450,000 clones, just under 90% were seen once, and the ten largest hold about 1.7%. Trimming cost V 0 bases and J 6 bases; bases outside gene matches: 1. The germline V gene encodes CDR1 MNHNY and CDR2 SVGAGI (reference sequence). This CDR3 has 14 amino acids. The participants were between about 18 and 90 years old and came from under 25 US areas. Material: PBMCs or T cells enriched from blood (not recorded which). The chain joins TRBV6-6 to TRBJ2-2; 7 bases fit TRBD1. The receptor's source is a woman aged 25 to 39 who had recovered from COVID-19. The CDR3 region has the DNA TGTGCCAGCAGTTACTCGGGACAGTCCGGGGAGCTGTTTTTT. It translates to CASSYSGQSGELFF.